One sample yielded the 15 T cell receptor beta chains listed below, sequenced in a study of cytomegalovirus exposure and HLA in healthy donors. It was with 60 Vbeta and 13 Jbeta primers that the PCR ran. Clones were read by immunoSEQ multiplex PCR, and TCRdb kept only the in-frame ones, dropping some. The sample carries about 190,000 clones, 70% to 80% recorded once. The sequenced material came from PBMCs. The receptor source for this set is a young woman in good health and CMV-seropositive.

The chain is built from TRBV28 and TRBJ1-1; D unresolved. Germline CDR1 is MDHEN and CDR2 is SYDVKM. This CDR3 has 11 amino acids. CDR3 sequence: CACISNGEAFF. The CDR3 nucleotides read TGTGCTTGTATTTCTAACGGTGAAGCTTTCTTT. Full variable domain (rest looked up from reference TRBV28 and TRBJ1-1): DVKVTQSSRYLVKRTGEKVFLECVQDMDHENMFWYRQDPGLGLRLIYFSYDVKMKEKGDIPEGYSVSREKKERFSLILESASTNQTSMYLCACISNGEAFFGQGTRLTVV.

There are a few counts of this clone. This chain links TRBV30 with TRBJ1-2; D might be TRBD1 (6 bases). Germline-derived CDR1 and CDR2 are GTSNPN and SVGIG (reference sequence). CDR3 length: 13 amino acids. V lost 0 bases, J lost 4 bases, and 9 bases lay in between. This CDR3 is CAWSVGGSYGYTF. In nucleotides, the CDR3 is TGTGCCTGGAGTGTAGGGGGAAGCTATGGCTACACCTTC.

The chain recombines TRBV5-4 with TRBJ1-1, with 8 bases identical to TRBD1. Germline V gene sequence: CDR1 SGHNT, CDR2 YYREEE (reference sequence). Unmatched junction bases numbered 6, after V lost 7 bases and J lost 1 base. The CDR3 contains 14 residues. The CDR3 region is CASGMGQANTEAFF. In DNA, the CDR3 is TGTGCCAGCGGCATGGGACAGGCGAACACTGAAGCTTTCTTT.

Here the CDR3 DNA reads TGCGCCAGCAGCTTCGGACAGGGGGTCGAGCAGTACTTC. Translation gives CASSFGQGVEQYF. V gene TRBV5-1 combines with J gene TRBJ2-7, with 10 bases identical to TRBD1. This CDR3 has 13 residues. In germline, CDR1 is SGHRS, CDR2 YFSETQ. Trimming removed 2 bases from V and 6 bases from J; junction bases left unmatched: 2.

The J gene is TRBJ2-5, the V gene TRBV6-1; D possibly corresponds to TRBD1 (6 bases). V was cut by 4 bases and J by 5 bases, with 20 bases left in between. Germline loops: CDR1 MNHNS, CDR2 SASEGT. The CDR3 length is 16 residues. In DNA form, the CDR3 reads TGTGCCAGCAGTGCCCTGTCCCAGGGGTTACGGGAGACCCAGTACTTC. It is translated as CASSALSQGLRETQYF.

This chain connects TRBV5-1 to TRBJ1-6; 7 bases line up with TRBD1. Trimming took 4 bases from V and 5 from J; bases not matched to a gene: 6. Per germline, CDR1 SGHRS and CDR2 YFSETQ. The CDR3 sequence is 15 residues long. The chain's CDR3 is CASSRGTANNSPLHF. CDR3 bases: TGCGCCAGCAGCCGTGGGACAGCTAATAATTCACCCCTCCACTTT.

The chain joins TRBV6-1 to TRBJ2-1, with D perhaps matching TRBD1 (6 bases). Trimming pared 5 bases from V and 4 bases from J, leaving 9 bases between. The CDR3 contains 13 residues. Germline assignment: CDR1 MNHNS and CDR2 SASEGT. The CDR3 DNA follows: TGTGCCAGCAGTCATCAGGGGTACAATGAGCAGTTCTTC. It codes for CASSHQGYNEQFF.

This clone was detected only once. V is TRBV5-1 and J is TRBJ2-7; 7 bases align to TRBD1. Germline V gene sequence: CDR1 SGHRS, CDR2 YFSETQ. The CDR3 is 13 amino acids. Trimming took 4 bases from V and 5 from J; bases not matched to a gene: 6. DNA of the CDR3: TGCGCCAGCAGCAACCACAGGGGTCACGAGCAGTACTTC. It specifies CASSNHRGHEQYF.

This clone has more than one count but fewer than ten. The gene calls are TRBV19 and TRBJ2-4; no clear D gene. Trimming shortened V by 3 bases and J by 0 bases, and 15 bases separated the two germline ends. The germline V gene has CDR1 LNHDA and CDR2 SQIVND (reference sequence). The CDR3 is made up of 17 amino acids. This chain's CDR3 is CASSIWQVHEAKNIQYF. In DNA, the CDR3 is TGTGCCAGTAGTATTTGGCAGGTCCATGAAGCCAAAAACATTCAGTACTTC.

This chain connects TRBV5-6 to TRBJ2-1; TRBD2 aligns across 15 bases. Germline CDR1 SGHDT, CDR2 YYEEEE. The CDR3 is 19 amino acids. V lost 0 bases to trimming and J lost 10 bases; unmatched junction nucleotides: 14. The CDR3 sequence is CASSLAAGTSGGTRTEQFF. Written as DNA, the CDR3 is TGTGCCAGCAGCTTGGCGGCGGGGACTAGCGGGGGGACCAGAACGGAGCAGTTCTTC. The full variable domain, rest sourced from reference TRBV5-6 and TRBJ2-1, is DAGVTQSPTHLIKTRGQQVTLRCSPKSGHDTVSWYQQALGQGPQFIFQYYEEEERQRGNFPDRFSGHQFPNYSSELNVNALLLGDSALYLCASSLAAGTSGGTRTEQFFGPGTRLTVL.

The rearrangement uses TRBV5-6 and TRBJ2-7; 9 bases align to TRBD2. Losses at the gene ends were 5 bases for V and 3 bases for J; bases not matched to a gene: 12. Per germline, CDR1 SGHDT and CDR2 YYEEEE. The CDR3 loop spans 16 amino acids. The CDR3 is CASSSEVGTSFYEQYF. The CDR3 DNA reads TGTGCCAGCAGTTCGGAGGTAGGGACTAGCTTCTACGAGCAGTACTTC.

The chain employs TRBV2 and TRBJ2-1, with D possibly being TRBD2 (5 bases). This CDR3 comprises 11 residues. Germline CDR1 and CDR2: SNHLY and FYNNEI. V lost 8 bases, J lost 9 bases, and 11 bases lay in between. The CDR3 DNA is TGTGCCAGCGAGGAACGGGGTGAGCAGTTCTTC. Protein product: CASEERGEQFF.

The V gene is TRBV28, the J gene TRBJ1-1; D gene ambiguous. The V and J ends lost 7 bases and 0 bases respectively, with 3 bases between them. CDR3 length: 11 residues. CDR1 is MDHEN, CDR2 SYDVKM, per germline. CDR3 sequence (DNA): TGTGCCAGCACATTGAACACTGAAGCTTTCTTT. It encodes CASTLNTEAFF.

The gene calls are TRBV28 and TRBJ2-7, with TRBD2 matching 9 bases. Unmatched junction bases numbered 10, after V lost 6 bases and J lost 7 bases. Germline CDR1 MDHEN, CDR2 SYDVKM. CDR3 length: 14 residues. CDR3 bases: TGTGCCAGCAGGGCGGGGGGGGCGATAAGGGAGCAGTACTTC. Translation: CASRAGGAIREQYF.

CDR3 protein: CASSPGQGIAETQYF. The CDR3 DNA sequence: TGTGCCAGCAGCCCGGGACAGGGAATTGCAGAGACCCAGTACTTC. This chain joins TRBV5-4 and TRBJ2-5; 9 bases map to TRBD1. V gave up 4 bases and J gave up 4 bases; unmatched junction bases: 8. From germline, CDR1 is SGHNT and CDR2 YYREEE (reference sequence). The length of the CDR3 is 15 residues.